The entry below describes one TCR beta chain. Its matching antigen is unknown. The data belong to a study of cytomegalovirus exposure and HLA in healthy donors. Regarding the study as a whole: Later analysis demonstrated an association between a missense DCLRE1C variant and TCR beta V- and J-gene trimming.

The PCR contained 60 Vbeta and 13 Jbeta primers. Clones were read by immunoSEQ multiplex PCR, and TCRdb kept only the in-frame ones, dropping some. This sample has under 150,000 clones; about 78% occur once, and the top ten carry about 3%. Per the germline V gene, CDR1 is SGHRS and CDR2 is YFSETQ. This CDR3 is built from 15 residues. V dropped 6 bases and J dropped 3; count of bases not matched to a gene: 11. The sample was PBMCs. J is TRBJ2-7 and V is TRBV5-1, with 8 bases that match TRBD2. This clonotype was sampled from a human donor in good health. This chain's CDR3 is CASNPTGLGDYEQYF. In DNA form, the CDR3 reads TGCGCCAGCAACCCTACGGGACTAGGAGACTACGAGCAGTACTTC.